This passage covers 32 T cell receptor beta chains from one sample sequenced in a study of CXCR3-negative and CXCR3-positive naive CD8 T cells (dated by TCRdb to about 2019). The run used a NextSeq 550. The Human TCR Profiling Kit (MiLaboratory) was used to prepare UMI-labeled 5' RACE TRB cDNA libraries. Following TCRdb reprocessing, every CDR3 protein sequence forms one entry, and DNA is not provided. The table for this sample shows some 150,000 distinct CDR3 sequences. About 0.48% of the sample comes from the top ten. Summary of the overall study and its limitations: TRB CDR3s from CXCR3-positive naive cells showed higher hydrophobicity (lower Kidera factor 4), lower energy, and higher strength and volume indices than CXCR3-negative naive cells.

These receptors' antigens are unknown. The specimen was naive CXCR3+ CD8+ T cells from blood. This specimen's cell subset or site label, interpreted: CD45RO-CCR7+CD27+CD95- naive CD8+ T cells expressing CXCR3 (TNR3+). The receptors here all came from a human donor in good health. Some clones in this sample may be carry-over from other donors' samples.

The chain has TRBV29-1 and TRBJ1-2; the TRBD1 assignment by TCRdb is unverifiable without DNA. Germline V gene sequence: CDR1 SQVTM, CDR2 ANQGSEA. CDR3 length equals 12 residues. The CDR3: CSVLGQGRGYTF.

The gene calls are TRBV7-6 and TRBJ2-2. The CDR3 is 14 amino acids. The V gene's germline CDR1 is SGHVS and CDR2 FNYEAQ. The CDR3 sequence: CASSLYQNTGELFF.

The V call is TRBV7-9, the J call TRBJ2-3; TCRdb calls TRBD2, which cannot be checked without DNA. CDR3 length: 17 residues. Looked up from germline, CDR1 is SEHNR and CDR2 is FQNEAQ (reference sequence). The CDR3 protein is CASSEQGLAGAGYTQYF. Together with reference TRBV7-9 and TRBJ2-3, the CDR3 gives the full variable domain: DTGVSQNPRHKITKRGQNVTFRCDPISEHNRLYWYRQTLGQGPEFLTYFQNEAQLEKSRLLSDRFSAERPKGSFSTLEIQRTEQGDSAMYLCASSEQGLAGAGYTQYFGPGTRLTVL.

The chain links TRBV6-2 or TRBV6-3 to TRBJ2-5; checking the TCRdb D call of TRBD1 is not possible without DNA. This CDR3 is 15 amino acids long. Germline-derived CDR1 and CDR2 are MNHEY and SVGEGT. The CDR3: CASSLQGTAVETQYF.

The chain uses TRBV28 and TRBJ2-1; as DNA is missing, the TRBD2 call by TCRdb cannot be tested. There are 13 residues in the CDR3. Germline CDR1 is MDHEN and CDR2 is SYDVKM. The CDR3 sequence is CASSLASGGEQFF.

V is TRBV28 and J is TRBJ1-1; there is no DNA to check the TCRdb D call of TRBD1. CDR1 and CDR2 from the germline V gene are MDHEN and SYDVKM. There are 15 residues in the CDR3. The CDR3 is CASSRSLTVGTEAFF.

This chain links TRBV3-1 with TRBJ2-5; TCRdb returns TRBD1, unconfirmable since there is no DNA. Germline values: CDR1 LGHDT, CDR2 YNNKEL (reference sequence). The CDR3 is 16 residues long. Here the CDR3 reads CASSQDWGQGLVSQYF.

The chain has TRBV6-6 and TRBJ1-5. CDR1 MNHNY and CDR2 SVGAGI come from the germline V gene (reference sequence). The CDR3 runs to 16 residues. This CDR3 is CASSIQGDFSNQPQHF.

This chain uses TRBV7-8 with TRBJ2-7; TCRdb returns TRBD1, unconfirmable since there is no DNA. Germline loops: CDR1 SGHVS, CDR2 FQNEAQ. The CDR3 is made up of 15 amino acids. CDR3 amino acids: CASSSGQGVFYEQYF.

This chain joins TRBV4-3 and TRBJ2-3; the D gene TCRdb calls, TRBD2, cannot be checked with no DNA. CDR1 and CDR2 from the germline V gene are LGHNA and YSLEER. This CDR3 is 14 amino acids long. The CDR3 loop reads CASSQDPEADTQYF.

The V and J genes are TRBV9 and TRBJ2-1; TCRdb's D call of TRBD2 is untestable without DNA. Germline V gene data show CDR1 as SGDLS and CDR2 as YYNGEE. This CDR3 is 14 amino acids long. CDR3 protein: CASSGAVVALEQFF.

This chain's CDR3 is CASSPDTSEQFF. The chain is built from TRBV18 and TRBJ2-1; the TCRdb D gene call, TRBD1, has no DNA to confirm it. The CDR3 runs 12 residues. Germline V CDR1 and CDR2: KGHSH, LQKENI.

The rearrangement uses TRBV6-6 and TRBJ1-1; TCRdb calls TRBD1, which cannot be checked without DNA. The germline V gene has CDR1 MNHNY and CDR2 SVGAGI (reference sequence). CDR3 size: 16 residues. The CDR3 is CASSSGQGAIHTEAFF.

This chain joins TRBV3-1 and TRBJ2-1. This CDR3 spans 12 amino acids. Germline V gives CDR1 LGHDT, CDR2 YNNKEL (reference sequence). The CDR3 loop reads CASSLTWNEQFF.

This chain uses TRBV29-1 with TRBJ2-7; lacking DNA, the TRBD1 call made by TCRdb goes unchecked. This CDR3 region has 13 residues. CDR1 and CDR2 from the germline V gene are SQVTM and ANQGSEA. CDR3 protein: CSVEGPMSLEQYF.

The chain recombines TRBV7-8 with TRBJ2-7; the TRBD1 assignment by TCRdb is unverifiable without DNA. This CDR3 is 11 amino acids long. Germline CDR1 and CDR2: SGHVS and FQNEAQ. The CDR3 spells CASSYMGEQYF.

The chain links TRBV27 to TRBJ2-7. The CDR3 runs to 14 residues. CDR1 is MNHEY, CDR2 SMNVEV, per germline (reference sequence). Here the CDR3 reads CASSLSTDTYEQYF.

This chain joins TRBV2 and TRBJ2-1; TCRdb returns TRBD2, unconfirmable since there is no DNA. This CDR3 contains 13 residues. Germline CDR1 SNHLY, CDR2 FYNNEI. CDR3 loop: CASTGLVVIEQFF. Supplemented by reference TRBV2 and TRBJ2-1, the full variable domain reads EPEVTQTPSHQVTQMGQEVILRCVPISNHLYFYWYRQILGQKVEFLVSFYNNEISEKSEIFDDQFSVERPDGSNFTLKIRSTKLEDSAMYFCASTGLVVIEQFFGPGTRLTVL.

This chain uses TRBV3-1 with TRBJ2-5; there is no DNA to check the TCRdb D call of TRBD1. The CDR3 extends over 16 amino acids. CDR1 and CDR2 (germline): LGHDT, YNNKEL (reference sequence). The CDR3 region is CASSPRTGGALETQYF.

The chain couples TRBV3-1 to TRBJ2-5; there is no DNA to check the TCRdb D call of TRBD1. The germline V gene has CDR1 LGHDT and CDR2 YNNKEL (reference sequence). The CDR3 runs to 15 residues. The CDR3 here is CASSHAGTVQETQYF.

The CDR3 here is CASRGQGNEKLFF. The chain is built from TRBV5-1 and TRBJ1-4; TCRdb names TRBD1, which stays unverified in the absence of DNA. CDR1 SGHRS and CDR2 YFSETQ come from the germline V gene. The CDR3 has 13 amino acids.

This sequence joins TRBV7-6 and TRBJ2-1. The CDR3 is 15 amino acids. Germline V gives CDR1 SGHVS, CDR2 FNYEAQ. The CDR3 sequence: CASSLAGVFYNEQFF.

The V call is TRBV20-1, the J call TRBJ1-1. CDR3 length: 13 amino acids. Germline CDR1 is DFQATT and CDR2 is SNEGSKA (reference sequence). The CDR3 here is CSARDTSGFEAFF.

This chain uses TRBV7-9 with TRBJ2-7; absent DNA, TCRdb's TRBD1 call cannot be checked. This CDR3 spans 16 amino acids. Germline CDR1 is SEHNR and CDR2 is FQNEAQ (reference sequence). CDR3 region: CASSLSFGTGGYEQYF.

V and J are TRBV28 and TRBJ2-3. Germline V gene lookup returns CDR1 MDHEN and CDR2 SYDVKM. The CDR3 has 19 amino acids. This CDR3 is CASSPRTSWTTDLKDTQYF.

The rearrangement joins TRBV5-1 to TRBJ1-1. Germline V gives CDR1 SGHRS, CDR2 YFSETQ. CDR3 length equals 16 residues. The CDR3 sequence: CASSPGTGYMNTEAFF.

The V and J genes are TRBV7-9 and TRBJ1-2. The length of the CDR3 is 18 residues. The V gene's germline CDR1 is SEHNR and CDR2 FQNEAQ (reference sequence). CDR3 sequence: CASSLGVVEANYPYGYTF.

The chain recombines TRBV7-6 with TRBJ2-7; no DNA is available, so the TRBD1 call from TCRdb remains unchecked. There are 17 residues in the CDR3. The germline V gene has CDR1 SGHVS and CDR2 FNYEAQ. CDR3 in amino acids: CASSLAFVQGSAYEQYF.

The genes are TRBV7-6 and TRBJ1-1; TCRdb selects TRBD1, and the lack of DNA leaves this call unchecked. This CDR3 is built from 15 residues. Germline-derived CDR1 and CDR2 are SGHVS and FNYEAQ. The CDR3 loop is CASSHGTGLNTEAFF.

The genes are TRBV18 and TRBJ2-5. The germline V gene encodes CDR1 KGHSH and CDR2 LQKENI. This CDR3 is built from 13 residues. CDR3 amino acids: CASSPRRQETQYF. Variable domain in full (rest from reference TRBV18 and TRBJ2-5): NAGVMQNPRHLVRRRGQEARLRCSPMKGHSHVYWYRQLPEEGLKFMVYLQKENIIDESGMPKERFSAEFPKEGPSILRIQQVVRGDSAAYFCASSPRRQETQYFGPGTRLLVL.

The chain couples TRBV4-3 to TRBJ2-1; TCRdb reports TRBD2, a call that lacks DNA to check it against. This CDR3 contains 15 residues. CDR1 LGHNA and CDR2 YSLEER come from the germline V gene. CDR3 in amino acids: CASSQAKRAYNEQFF.

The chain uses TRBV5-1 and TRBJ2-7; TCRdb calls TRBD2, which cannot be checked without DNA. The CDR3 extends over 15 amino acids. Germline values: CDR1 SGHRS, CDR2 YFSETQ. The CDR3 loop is CASSLGLARSYEQYF.